These T cell receptor beta chains were read from a single sample in a study of cytomegalovirus exposure and HLA in healthy donors. The repertoire was sequenced with immunoSEQ multiplex PCR; TCRdb's copy has only in-frame clones and lacks some. Of some 100,000 clones listed, more than 65% are singletons. The sequenced sample was PBMCs. The receptors were sampled from a woman aged 18 to 35 in good health and CMV-seropositive. The CDR3 runs from the conserved cysteine through the conserved F or W. Fields, in order: CDR3 DNA, CDR3 protein, clone size, D gene, J gene, V gene. D genes are given only for firm matches. Only part of the rows carry a size: once, few, many, or a class if the clone is expanded.

cdr3_nt: TGTGCCAGCTCACCACGCGACAGCGGGGAGCTGTTTTTT
cdr3_aa: CASSPRDSGELFF
clone_size: few
d_call: NA
j_call: TRBJ2-2
v_call: TRBV18

cdr3_nt: TGTGCCACCAGCGCCCGTGGGGGGACAGGTGGTGAAAAACTGTTTTTT
cdr3_aa: CATSARGGTGGEKLFF
clone_size: few
d_call: TRBD1
j_call: TRBJ1-4
v_call: TRBV15

cdr3_nt: TGCGCCAGCAGCTTCATAGCCGGGGAGCTGTTTTTT
cdr3_aa: CASSFIAGELFF
clone_size: NA
d_call: NA
j_call: TRBJ2-2
v_call: TRBV5-1

cdr3_nt: TGTGCCTCTCTGGAGCAAGGTGTAACAGATACGCAGTATTTT
cdr3_aa: CASLEQGVTDTQYF
clone_size: NA
d_call: NA
j_call: TRBJ2-3
v_call: TRBV6-5

cdr3_nt: TGTGCCAGCAGCAAGGACAACAATCAGCCCCAGCATTTT
cdr3_aa: CASSKDNNQPQHF
clone_size: NA
d_call: NA
j_call: TRBJ1-5
v_call: TRBV7-9

cdr3_nt: TGTGCCACCACAGGGAGAGGGGTTCAGCCCCAGCATTTT
cdr3_aa: CATTGRGVQPQHF
clone_size: NA
d_call: NA
j_call: TRBJ1-5
v_call: TRBV19

cdr3_nt: TGCGCCAGCAGCCAACGCGGGTACGAGCAGTACTTC
cdr3_aa: CASSQRGYEQYF
clone_size: NA
d_call: NA
j_call: TRBJ2-7
v_call: TRBV4-1

cdr3_nt: TGTGCCAGCAGCTCGGGATCCGCCTACGAGCAGTACTTC
cdr3_aa: CASSSGSAYEQYF
clone_size: NA
d_call: NA
j_call: TRBJ2-7
v_call: TRBV7-9

cdr3_nt: TGTGCCAGCAGCTTAGTGGAGAGCACAGATACGCAGTATTTT
cdr3_aa: CASSLVESTDTQYF
clone_size: NA
d_call: NA
j_call: TRBJ2-3
v_call: TRBV7-8

cdr3_nt: TGTGCCAGTAGTATCTCCGGGGGTGCCTACGAGCAGTACTTC
cdr3_aa: CASSISGGAYEQYF
clone_size: NA
d_call: NA
j_call: TRBJ2-7
v_call: TRBV19

cdr3_nt: TGTGCCAGCAGTGACTCGGCGGGAAGCGGGAATGAGCAGTTCTTC
cdr3_aa: CASSDSAGSGNEQFF
clone_size: once
d_call: NA
j_call: TRBJ2-1
v_call: TRBV6-4

cdr3_nt: TGTGCCATCAGTCAGGTGACGGCGACCTACGAGCAGTACTTC
cdr3_aa: CAISQVTATYEQYF
clone_size: NA
d_call: NA
j_call: TRBJ2-7
v_call: TRBV10-3

cdr3_nt: TGCGCCAGCAGCCCCCGGGGAGCGGGAGGCCCGGGGTTGTACGAGCAGTACTTC
cdr3_aa: CASSPRGAGGPGLYEQYF
clone_size: once
d_call: TRBD2
j_call: TRBJ2-7
v_call: TRBV4-1

cdr3_nt: TGTGCCAGCAGTGCTCGGGAGGCTGGGGCCAACGTCCTGACTTTC
cdr3_aa: CASSAREAGANVLTF
clone_size: NA
d_call: TRBD2
j_call: TRBJ2-6
v_call: TRBV28

cdr3_nt: TGTGCCACCAGCAGAATCCTAGCGGAAGAGACCCAGTACTTC
cdr3_aa: CATSRILAEETQYF
clone_size: NA
d_call: TRBD2
j_call: TRBJ2-5
v_call: TRBV15

cdr3_nt: TGTGCCAGCAGTTTATCGGCAGGGGATTATGGCTACACCTTC
cdr3_aa: CASSLSAGDYGYTF
clone_size: few
d_call: NA
j_call: TRBJ1-2
v_call: TRBV27

cdr3_nt: TGTGCCAGCGGGACTAGCGTTACAGACAATGAGCAGTTCTTC
cdr3_aa: CASGTSVTDNEQFF
clone_size: once
d_call: TRBD2
j_call: TRBJ2-1
v_call: TRBV28

cdr3_nt: TGTGCCAGCAGCCTGGACAGGGGATCAGATACGCAGTATTTT
cdr3_aa: CASSLDRGSDTQYF
clone_size: once
d_call: TRBD1
j_call: TRBJ2-3
v_call: TRBV7-2

cdr3_nt: TGTGCCAGCAGCCCCCTGGGACTAGCGGGAGTACGGAATGAGCAGTTCTTC
cdr3_aa: CASSPLGLAGVRNEQFF
clone_size: NA
d_call: TRBD2
j_call: TRBJ2-1
v_call: TRBV7-9

cdr3_nt: TGTGCCACCAGGGTAGCGGGGGCCACAGATACGCAGTATTTT
cdr3_aa: CATRVAGATDTQYF
clone_size: NA
d_call: TRBD2
j_call: TRBJ2-3
v_call: TRBV19

cdr3_nt: TGTGCCAGCAGCTATACCTACGAGCAGTACTTC
cdr3_aa: CASSYTYEQYF
clone_size: NA
d_call: NA
j_call: TRBJ2-7
v_call: TRBV7-9

cdr3_nt: TGTGCCAGCAGCCCGGGGGGTGTTGGGTCGACGCGGTACTTC
cdr3_aa: CASSPGGVGSTRYF
clone_size: NA
d_call: TRBD2
j_call: TRBJ2-7
v_call: TRBV7-2

cdr3_nt: TGTGCCAGCAGCCCCCGTATAGGGGGGGCGAGTGAAAAACTGTTTTTT
cdr3_aa: CASSPRIGGASEKLFF
clone_size: NA
d_call: NA
j_call: TRBJ1-4
v_call: TRBV11-2

cdr3_nt: TGTGCCAGCAGCGTAGTCGGGGAGGCAGATACGCAGTATTTT
cdr3_aa: CASSVVGEADTQYF
clone_size: NA
d_call: NA
j_call: TRBJ2-3
v_call: TRBV9

cdr3_nt: TGTGCCAGCAGTAGCAAATACGAGCAGTACTTC
cdr3_aa: CASSSKYEQYF
clone_size: NA
d_call: NA
j_call: TRBJ2-7
v_call: TRBV27

cdr3_nt: TGTGCCATCAGTACTGACAGCCAAAACATTCAGTACTTC
cdr3_aa: CAISTDSQNIQYF
clone_size: few
d_call: NA
j_call: TRBJ2-4
v_call: TRBV10-3

cdr3_nt: TGTGCCAGCAGCTTTAACAGCTTGAACACTGAAGCTTTCTTT
cdr3_aa: CASSFNSLNTEAFF
clone_size: NA
d_call: NA
j_call: TRBJ1-1
v_call: TRBV7-9

cdr3_nt: TGCGCCAGCAGCTTGGACACCGTGAACACTGAAGCTTTCTTT
cdr3_aa: CASSLDTVNTEAFF
clone_size: NA
d_call: NA
j_call: TRBJ1-1
v_call: TRBV5-1

cdr3_nt: TGTGCCAGCAGTGCCCGGACAGTCAATCAGCCCCAGCATTTT
cdr3_aa: CASSARTVNQPQHF
clone_size: NA
d_call: NA
j_call: TRBJ1-5
v_call: TRBV28

cdr3_nt: TGTGCCAGCAGTGATCGAGGGCCCCAGTACTTC
cdr3_aa: CASSDRGPQYF
clone_size: NA
d_call: NA
j_call: TRBJ2-5
v_call: TRBV6-1

cdr3_nt: TGTGCCACGTCCGGCAGGGCCTCCTACAATGAGCAGTTCTTC
cdr3_aa: CATSGRASYNEQFF
clone_size: NA
d_call: NA
j_call: TRBJ2-1
v_call: TRBV6-5

cdr3_nt: TGTGCCAGCTCACGGTCAGGGTTGGTCGCAGATACGCAGTATTTT
cdr3_aa: CASSRSGLVADTQYF
clone_size: NA
d_call: NA
j_call: TRBJ2-3
v_call: TRBV18

cdr3_nt: TGTGCCAGCACACGGGACCAAGAGACCCAGTACTTC
cdr3_aa: CASTRDQETQYF
clone_size: few
d_call: NA
j_call: TRBJ2-5
v_call: TRBV2

cdr3_nt: TGTGCCAGTAGTATAGATAGCGACAGCACAGATACGCAGTATTTT
cdr3_aa: CASSIDSDSTDTQYF
clone_size: NA
d_call: NA
j_call: TRBJ2-3
v_call: TRBV19

cdr3_nt: TGTGCCAGTAGTATTAGGCTAGCGGACTCCTACGAGCAGTACTTC
cdr3_aa: CASSIRLADSYEQYF
clone_size: NA
d_call: TRBD2
j_call: TRBJ2-7
v_call: TRBV19

cdr3_nt: TGTGCCAGCTCACCAATCGACCAGGGGCCCCAGCATTTT
cdr3_aa: CASSPIDQGPQHF
clone_size: NA
d_call: NA
j_call: TRBJ1-5
v_call: TRBV18

cdr3_nt: TGTGCCAGCAGTTTCGGGCTAGCCGCGTACAATGAGCAGTTCTTC
cdr3_aa: CASSFGLAAYNEQFF
clone_size: few
d_call: NA
j_call: TRBJ2-1
v_call: TRBV28

cdr3_nt: TGTGCCAGCAGCGGTAGCGGGAGCTCCTACGAGCAGTACTTC
cdr3_aa: CASSGSGSSYEQYF
clone_size: NA
d_call: TRBD2
j_call: TRBJ2-7
v_call: TRBV7-9

cdr3_nt: TGTGCCAGCAGCGCGGTGGGGCTCAATCAGCCCCAGCATTTT
cdr3_aa: CASSAVGLNQPQHF
clone_size: NA
d_call: NA
j_call: TRBJ1-5
v_call: TRBV13

cdr3_nt: TGCAGCTCCCTTGAGACAGGGGAAAATGAAAAACTGTTTTTT
cdr3_aa: CSSLETGENEKLFF
clone_size: few
d_call: TRBD1
j_call: TRBJ1-4
v_call: TRBV29-1

cdr3_nt: TGCAGCGTTGAAGGGTGGCAGTCAGGCACCGGGGAGCTGTTTTTT
cdr3_aa: CSVEGWQSGTGELFF
clone_size: NA
d_call: NA
j_call: TRBJ2-2
v_call: TRBV29-1

cdr3_nt: TGTGCCAGTAGTTCGGGACTAGCGGTAGAGCAGTTCTTC
cdr3_aa: CASSSGLAVEQFF
clone_size: few
d_call: TRBD2
j_call: TRBJ2-1
v_call: TRBV19

cdr3_nt: TGTGCCAGCAGTTTCCGGGACACCTTCCATGAGCAGTTCTTC
cdr3_aa: CASSFRDTFHEQFF
clone_size: NA
d_call: NA
j_call: TRBJ2-1
v_call: TRBV6-5

cdr3_nt: TGTGCCAGCAGTTTAAGAGGGGGGGGAAGCACCGGGGAGCTGTTTTTT
cdr3_aa: CASSLRGGGSTGELFF
clone_size: NA
d_call: NA
j_call: TRBJ2-2
v_call: TRBV28

cdr3_nt: TGCGCCAGCAGCCATGTTATGAAAGACTTCGTCTATGGCTACACCTTC
cdr3_aa: CASSHVMKDFVYGYTF
clone_size: NA
d_call: NA
j_call: TRBJ1-2
v_call: TRBV4-1

cdr3_nt: TGTGCCAGCAGCTCGGACAGGGGGCATGGAAACACCATATATTTT
cdr3_aa: CASSSDRGHGNTIYF
clone_size: NA
d_call: TRBD1
j_call: TRBJ1-3
v_call: TRBV7-9

cdr3_nt: TGCGCCAGCAGCGAGATACTAGCGGCTTACCCCTCCTACAATGAGCAGTTCTTC
cdr3_aa: CASSEILAAYPSYNEQFF
clone_size: NA
d_call: TRBD2
j_call: TRBJ2-1
v_call: TRBV5-1

cdr3_nt: TGTGCCAGCAGTATAACAGGGGGCCGTGGAAACACCATATATTTT
cdr3_aa: CASSITGGRGNTIYF
clone_size: once
d_call: TRBD1
j_call: TRBJ1-3
v_call: TRBV6-1

cdr3_nt: TGTGCCAGCGGACAGCCCGGGGCCAACGTCCTGACTTTC
cdr3_aa: CASGQPGANVLTF
clone_size: NA
d_call: NA
j_call: TRBJ2-6
v_call: TRBV7-7

cdr3_nt: TGTGCCAGCCACACCCCGGCGCCACAAGGGGAAGAGACCCAGTACTTC
cdr3_aa: CASHTPAPQGEETQYF
clone_size: NA
d_call: NA
j_call: TRBJ2-5
v_call: TRBV6-6

cdr3_nt: TGTGCCAGTAGGGGCACAGGGGATATCGAAGCTTTCTTT
cdr3_aa: CASRGTGDIEAFF
clone_size: NA
d_call: TRBD1
j_call: TRBJ1-1
v_call: TRBV19

cdr3_nt: TGTGCCAGCGCCGGGACTAGCGGGTACGAGCAGTACTTC
cdr3_aa: CASAGTSGYEQYF
clone_size: NA
d_call: TRBD2
j_call: TRBJ2-7
v_call: TRBV7-2

cdr3_nt: TGTGCCAGCAGCCACGGGAGGGGATCCTACGAGCAGTACTTC
cdr3_aa: CASSHGRGSYEQYF
clone_size: once
d_call: TRBD2
j_call: TRBJ2-7
v_call: TRBV27